This T cell receptor beta chain derives from a study of CD4+ T cells in melanoma. Germline values: CDR1 SGHTA, CDR2 FQGTGA. The CDR3 covers 21 residues. J lost 3 bases, V lost 4 bases, and 19 bases had no gene match. Study-wide findings and caveats: In melanoma, neoantigen-specific CD4+ T cells reportedly differed in differentiation state. CD8+ T cell, macrophage and B cell function reportedly correlated with neoantigen-specific CD4+ T cells.

The repertoire was sequenced with immunoSEQ multiplex PCR; TCRdb's copy has only in-frame clones and lacks some. There are around 100,000 clones in the sample; over 80% occur only once, and approximately 3.5% lies in the top ten. Notes on this clone: Its antigen is unknown.

Sequenced input: peripheral blood. The clonotype comes from a human donor with melanoma. The chain employs TRBV7-3 and TRBJ2-1; TRBD2 agrees at 12 bases. The CDR3, as DNA: TGTGCCAGCAGCTCGCCTAACACAACTTCTAGCGGGAGGGCGCTCTACAATGAGCAGTTCTTC. Its translation: CASSSPNTTSSGRALYNEQFF.